This T cell receptor (beta chain) comes out of a study of siplizumab effects on memory and regulatory T cells. Germline CDR1 reads SGHVS; CDR2 reads FQNEAQ. V was clipped by 5 bases and J by 4 bases; unmatched bases: 5. The CDR3 is 15 residues long. Study-level findings and limits: Under siplizumab, an average roughly 70% of mappable alloreactive CD4+ clones were Treg-derived, compared with over 25% in controls. The study found naive T cells seemingly more diverse than memory cells and seemingly major alloresponse contributors.

This clone has a single count. Antigen unknown. Data came from immunoSEQ multiplex PCR; TCRdb stores just in-frame clones and leaves some out. The data contain about 82,000 clones, roughly 87% of them singletons. The sequence was obtained from a human donor in good health. Sequenced input: Tregs sorted from blood. The chain combines TRBV7-8 with TRBJ2-1, with 10 bases identical to TRBD2. The DNA for the CDR3 is TGTGCCAGCAGCCGCATACTAGCGGGGTACAATGAGCAGTTCTTC. As protein: CASSRILAGYNEQFF.